These 13 T cell receptor beta chains came from one sample sequenced in a study of T cells in Graves' hyperthyroidism and ophthalmopathy. There were TCR beta CDR3 regions amplified from RNA transcripts. RT-PCR in the first round (using the HTBI primer set) targeted the TCR CDR3. TCRdb processed the multiplex PCR reads anew with MiXCR; each CDR3 protein has one entry. Counted here are about 560,000 distinct CDR3 sequences, roughly 17% occurring once; the ten biggest clones make up around a sixth. The sequencing sample was made of blood. The source of these receptors is a young woman with Graves' hyperthyroidism.

This clonotype was observed at least ten times. The CDR3: CASTDGGRGSYNEQFF. CDR3 DNA: TGTGCCAGCACCGACGGCGGGAGGGGCTCCTACAATGAGCAGTTCTTC. The rearrangement joins TRBV12-3 or TRBV12-4 to TRBJ2-1, with 9 bases lining up with TRBD2. This CDR3 spans 16 amino acids. Trimming took 7 bases from V and 0 from J; bases not matched to a gene: 7.

This clonotype was detected many times. The CDR3 DNA reads as TGCAGCGTTGCAAGGACAGGAGAGGTCCAAGAGACCCAGTACTTC. It encodes CSVARTGEVQETQYF. The J gene is TRBJ2-5, the V gene TRBV29-1; 7 bases agree with TRBD1. Trimming at V came to 4 bases and at J to 1 base, leaving 9 bases not matched to a gene. Germline V gene data show CDR1 as SQVTM and CDR2 as ANQGSEA. CDR3 length equals 15 residues.

This rearrangement joins TRBV19 to TRBJ1-5; 7 nucleotides align to TRBD1. The V gene end was trimmed by 7 bases and the J gene end by 7 bases; junction bases not matched to a gene: 16. This CDR3 region has 16 residues. CDR1 and CDR2 (germline): LNHDA, SQIVND (reference sequence). CDR3 bases: TGTGCCAGTATGTCTGTGGGGACAGTCCTTCGGCAGCCCCAGCATTTT. This gives the protein CASMSVGTVLRQPQHF.

This clonotype has at least ten counts. The rearrangement links TRBV24-1 to TRBJ2-3; TRBD1 agrees at 10 bases. Per the germline V gene, CDR1 is KGHDR and CDR2 is SFDVKD. The CDR3 sequence is 14 residues long. J was trimmed by 5 bases and V by 7 bases; bases with no gene match: 5. The CDR3 bases are TGTGCCACCAGCGACAGGGGGCATGGAGATACGCAGTATTTT. Translating gives CATSDRGHGDTQYF.

This CDR3 is CASSQEDHTGGVKTQYF. The CDR3 nucleotides read TGCGCCAGCAGCCAAGAAGACCATACAGGGGGCGTAAAGACCCAGTACTTC. The chain has TRBV4-3 and TRBJ2-5; 9 positions match TRBD1. The CDR3 extends over 17 amino acids. Germline V CDR1 and CDR2: LGHNA, YSLEER. The junction had 11 bases not matched to a gene; V was cut back by 0 bases and J by 6 bases.

There are many counts of this clonotype. This sequence joins TRBV6-1 and TRBJ2-5; TRBD1 or TRBD2 may be the D gene (5 bases each). The CDR3 sequence is 14 residues long. Trimming shortened V by 6 bases and J by 0 bases, and 11 bases separated the two germline ends. From germline, CDR1 is MNHNS and CDR2 SASEGT. CDR3 in amino acids: CASRSSGHQETQYF. The CDR3 region has the DNA TGTGCCAGCAGGAGCTCGGGACACCAAGAGACCCAGTACTTC.

This clonotype was counted ten times or more. The CDR3 sequence: CSVGQLAGVGEQYF. CDR3 in DNA: TGCAGCGTCGGGCAGCTAGCGGGGGTTGGAGAGCAGTACTTC. The chain carries TRBV29-1 and TRBJ2-7; TRBD2 agrees at 10 bases. This CDR3 has 14 amino acids. Germline V gives CDR1 SQVTM, CDR2 ANQGSEA. V dropped 6 bases and J dropped 7; count of bases not matched to a gene: 12.

Only a few counts were recorded for this clonotype. The chain has TRBV25-1 and TRBJ2-7, with D unresolved. CDR3 length equals 13 residues. Deletions cut 2 bases from V and 4 bases from J, with 9 bases between. Germline V lookup: CDR1 MGHDK, CDR2 SYGVNS. The CDR3 region has the DNA TGTGCCAGCAGTGAACGAGACACATACGAGCAGTACTTC. This translates into CASSERDTYEQYF.

This clonotype was found many times. The gene calls are TRBV28 and TRBJ2-1, with TRBD2 identical over 10 bases. Germline CDR1 and CDR2: MDHEN and SYDVKM. The length of the CDR3 is 15 residues. Unmatched junction bases numbered 5, after V lost 5 bases and J lost 4 bases. Here the CDR3 reads CASSRSGRVYNEQFF. The CDR3 DNA sequence: TGTGCCAGCAGTAGAAGCGGGAGGGTTTACAATGAGCAGTTCTTC.

This chain joins TRBV15 and TRBJ2-3; the D is unclear. The CDR3 is 15 amino acids. The germline gives CDR1 LNHNV, CDR2 YYDKDF (reference sequence). The V end was cut by 2 bases, the J end by 0 bases, with 9 bases between. The CDR3 sequence is CATSRKVASTDTQYF. In DNA, the CDR3 is TGTGCCACCAGCAGAAAGGTGGCTAGCACAGATACGCAGTATTTT.

Of note for this clonotype: A read error may explain this, as a much larger clone is one base away. The rearrangement links TRBV7-9 to TRBJ1-2; 7 bases are a match to TRBD1. This CDR3 has 13 residues. Germline V gene sequence: CDR1 SEHNR, CDR2 FQNEAQ (reference sequence). J was trimmed by 4 bases and V by 3 bases; bases with no gene match: 2. This CDR3 reads CASSFGQAYGYTF. Written as DNA, the CDR3 is TGTGCCAGCAGCTTTGGACAGGCCTATGGCTACACCTTC. Full variable domain (outside the CDR3, taken from reference TRBV7-9 and TRBJ1-2): DTGVSQNPRHKITKRGQNVTFRCDPISEHNRLYWYRQTLGQGPEFLTYFQNEAQLEKSRLLSDRFSAERPKGSFSTLEIQRTEQGDSAMYLCASSFGQAYGYTFGSGTRLTVV.

The rearrangement uses TRBV15 and TRBJ2-3; 7 bases match TRBD1. The germline V gene encodes CDR1 LNHNV and CDR2 YYDKDF (reference sequence). V trimming: 3 bases; J trimming: 1 base; junction bases outside the gene matches: 4. The CDR3 runs to 15 residues. The CDR3 sequence is CATSRRGGGTDTQYF. The CDR3 region has the DNA TGTGCCACCAGCAGGCGAGGGGGCGGCACAGATACGCAGTATTTT.

This clonotype has at least ten counts. The chain uses TRBV7-2 and TRBJ2-7; 8 positions agree with TRBD2. Germline V gene lookup returns CDR1 SGHTA and CDR2 FQGNSA. With 7 bases clipped from V and 4 bases from J, the junction kept 21 bases outside the gene matches. CDR3 length equals 18 residues. In nucleotides, the CDR3 is TGTGCCAGCACCAACCCGCCCCCGAGTAGCGGGGATATTTACGAGCAGTACTTC. As protein: CASTNPPPSSGDIYEQYF.